This entry describes one TCR beta chain. TCRdb's copy holds only in-frame clones and misses some; the assay was immunoSEQ multiplex PCR. The sample shows tens of thousands of clones, approximately 89% of them seen only once. This record comes from a study of technical replicates of blood from several donors. This clonotype was obtained from a human donor in good health. Sequenced: T cells isolated from PBMCs.

As DNA, the CDR3 is TGTGCCAGCAGCCCAAGGACTAGGGTAGTTAATGAGCAGTTCTTC. Amino acids: CASSPRTRVVNEQFF. This rearrangement joins TRBV14 to TRBJ2-1, with TRBD2 matching 7 bases. The CDR3 runs to 15 residues. CDR1 and CDR2 (germline): SGHDN, FVKESK. V shed 4 bases, J shed 7 bases, and the junction held 10 bases outside the gene matches. The variable domain in full, completed from reference TRBV14 and TRBJ2-1, reads EAGVTQFPSHSVIEKGQTVTLRCDPISGHDNLYWYRRVMGKEIKFLLHFVKESKQDESGMPNNRFLAERTGGTYSTLKVQPAELEDSGVYFCASSPRTRVVNEQFFGPGTRLTVL.